These 17 T cell receptor beta chains share one sample of origin, sequenced in a study of regulatory T cells in long-lasting Graves disease. Arm-PCR of CDR3 regions with iRepertoire HTBI primers generated TCR beta libraries. TCRdb recomputed calls from the multiplex PCR reads with MiXCR, one row per CDR3 protein. The sample has roughly 700,000 distinct CDR3 sequences, 25% to 35% seen once; the top ten hold under 55%. The time point is: persistent/refractory GD, antithyroid drugs over 5 years with positive TRAb. The TCR library used RNA extracted from PBMCs. This specimen was peripheral blood mononuclear cells (PBMCs), taken when the disease was refractory, from a patient treated with antithyroid drugs. These receptor sequences come from a female donor with Graves disease.

This clonotype was detected only a few times. V gene TRBV29-1 combines with J gene TRBJ2-7; 7 bases map to TRBD2. CDR1 and CDR2 (germline): SQVTM, ANQGSEA. With V trimmed by 3 bases and J by 2 bases, 10 bases remained unmatched. This CDR3 is built from 15 residues. The CDR3 DNA reads as TGCAGCGTTGATGGGACGGGAGGTGACCCCTACGAGCAGTACTTC. Its protein is CSVDGTGGDPYEQYF.

The chain carries TRBV7-9 and TRBJ1-1; D unclear. Germline values: CDR1 SEHNR, CDR2 FQNEAQ (reference sequence). Between the trimmed V and J ends, which lost 6 bases and 6 bases, there was a span of 17 bases. This CDR3 spans 14 amino acids. The CDR3 loop is CASRDTGPLPEAFF. CDR3 bases: TGTGCCAGCAGAGATACCGGGCCCCTCCCTGAAGCTTTCTTT.

The J gene is TRBJ2-7, the V gene TRBV29-1, with 9 nucleotides matching TRBD2. CDR1 is SQVTM, CDR2 ANQGSEA, per germline. V was clipped by 4 bases and J by 3 bases; unmatched bases: 7. The CDR3 runs to 14 residues. CDR3 DNA: TGCAGCGTTGTGTCTAGCGGGACCTACTACGAGCAGTACTTC. This gives the protein CSVVSSGTYYEQYF.

For this clonotype: Germline and junction disagree at one end, which may indicate a read error. The V call is TRBV27, the J call TRBJ2-7, with 8 bases aligning to TRBD2. Germline lookup yields CDR1 MNHEY and CDR2 SMNVEV (reference sequence). The CDR3 is made up of 14 amino acids. The CDR3 sequence: CASSLSGTRLEQHF. CDR3 in DNA: TGTGCCAGCAGTTTATCCGGGACTAGACTCGAGCAGCACTTC.

This clonotype showed up just a few times. The chain has TRBV20-1 and TRBJ1-1, with D possibly TRBD1 on 5 matching bases. The V and J ends lost 0 bases and 6 bases respectively, with 17 bases between them. The CDR3 loop spans 15 amino acids. Germline-derived CDR1 and CDR2 are DFQATT and SNEGSKA (reference sequence). CDR3 sequence reads: CSARDQGGVRPEAFF. The CDR3, as DNA: TGCAGTGCTAGAGATCAGGGAGGGGTCCGCCCTGAAGCTTTCTTT.

This clonotype was observed a few times. CDR3 sequence reads: CAIKGDRGFNEQFF. In nucleotides, the CDR3 is TGTGCCATCAAGGGGGACAGGGGTTTCAATGAGCAGTTCTTC. The chain has TRBV28 and TRBJ2-1, with 10 bases aligning to TRBD1. Germline V lookup: CDR1 MDHEN, CDR2 SYDVKM. V trimming: 10 bases; J trimming: 6 bases; junction bases outside the gene matches: 9. CDR3 length: 14 residues.

This clonotype was observed a few times. The rearrangement joins TRBV11-1 to TRBJ1-2; D call uncertain. This CDR3 has 14 amino acids. Germline V CDR1 and CDR2: SGHAT, FQDESV (reference sequence). V was cut by 5 bases and J by 8 bases, with 18 bases left in between. This CDR3 is CASSLNSPSGGYTF. CDR3 sequence (DNA): TGTGCCAGCAGCCTAAACAGCCCTTCGGGGGGCTACACCTTC.

The chain recombines TRBV24-1 with TRBJ1-5; possibly TRBD1 for D (5 bases). The germline gives CDR1 KGHDR, CDR2 SFDVKD. The V and J ends lost 9 bases and 2 bases respectively, with 7 bases between them. The CDR3 contains 12 residues. This CDR3 reads CATARGNQPQHF. DNA of the CDR3: TGTGCCACCGCCAGGGGCAATCAGCCCCAGCATTTT.

A remark on this clonotype: This may be a read error, as it is one base from a much larger clone. J is TRBJ1-1 and V is TRBV6-1, with 7 bases fitting TRBD1. From germline, CDR1 is MNHNS and CDR2 SASEGT. This CDR3 is built from 16 residues. CDR3 nucleotides: TGTGCCAGCAGTGGTCGGACAGGACCTCTTAACACTGAAGCTCTCTTT. Translated, it gives CASSGRTGPLNTEALF.

This clonotype turned up a few times. The CDR3 coding sequence is TGTGCCAGCAGTACAACAGGGCCCAATCAGCCCCAGCATTTT. It codes for CASSTTGPNQPQHF. V gene TRBV6-1 combines with J gene TRBJ1-5; possible D gene TRBD1, 6 bases. Per germline, CDR1 MNHNS and CDR2 SASEGT. V was pared by 5 bases and J by 3 bases, with 11 bases between. The length of the CDR3 is 14 residues.

This clonotype was counted between two and nine times. The chain carries TRBV27 and TRBJ1-4; D perhaps matches TRBD1 (5 bases). The CDR3 runs to 14 residues. Trimming took off 3 bases at V and 6 bases at J, with 11 bases between the two ends. Looked up from germline, CDR1 is MNHEY and CDR2 is SMNVEV (reference sequence). The CDR3 bases are TGTGCCAGCAGTTTGGGCTCGGGGCATGAAAAACTGTTTTTT. Translating it yields CASSLGSGHEKLFF.

The chain carries TRBV10-3 and TRBJ2-7; 7 bases match TRBD1. This CDR3 has 14 amino acids. Germline CDR1 ENHRY, CDR2 SYGVKD. J lost 2 bases, V lost 10 bases, and 11 bases had no gene match. The chain's CDR3 is CASQTPGQTYEQYF. The CDR3 DNA sequence: TGTGCCAGCCAAACCCCGGGACAGACCTACGAGCAGTACTTC.

This rearrangement joins TRBV6-1 to TRBJ2-1; 9 bases are shared with TRBD1. This CDR3 has 15 amino acids. Unmatched junction bases numbered 9, after V lost 6 bases and J lost 6 bases. In germline, CDR1 is MNHNS, CDR2 SASEGT. CDR3 DNA: TGTGCCAGCAGGGACGGACAGGGGAGTGGCAATGAGCAGTTCTTC. Residues: CASRDGQGSGNEQFF.

The sample holds a few counts of this clonotype. The chain employs TRBV6-1 and TRBJ1-1; D call uncertain. This CDR3 region has 15 residues. From germline, CDR1 is MNHNS and CDR2 SASEGT. Between the trimmed V and J ends, which lost 2 bases and 5 bases, there was a span of 15 bases. CDR3 amino acids: CASSESRGARTEAFF. CDR3 sequence (DNA): TGTGCCAGCAGTGAATCCCGCGGCGCAAGAACTGAAGCTTTCTTT.

This clonotype has only a few counts. The rearrangement uses TRBV7-2 and TRBJ2-7; 7 positions match TRBD1. From germline, CDR1 is SGHTA and CDR2 FQGNSA. The junction had 3 bases not matched to a gene; V was cut back by 1 base and J by 0 bases. The CDR3 has 15 amino acids. The CDR3 loop is CASSLDRGYSYEQYF. The CDR3 bases are TGTGCCAGCAGCTTAGACAGGGGCTACTCCTACGAGCAGTACTTC.

In this sample, this clonotype turned up a few times. The chain joins TRBV20-1 to TRBJ1-2; 7 positions agree with TRBD1. The length of the CDR3 is 13 residues. V lost 3 bases to trimming and J lost 4 bases; unmatched junction nucleotides: 5. Germline assignment: CDR1 DFQATT and CDR2 SNEGSKA (reference sequence). As DNA, the CDR3 is TGCAGTGCTAGTCTCGGGACAGCCTATGGCTACACCTTC. Protein product: CSASLGTAYGYTF.

This clonotype came up a few times. The gene calls are TRBV6-2 or TRBV6-3 and TRBJ2-7, with TRBD1 identical over 12 bases. With V trimmed by 5 bases and J by 3 bases, 5 bases remained unmatched. There are 15 residues in the CDR3. In germline, CDR1 is MNHEY, CDR2 SVGEGT. As DNA, the CDR3 is TGTGCCAGCAGTGCGGGACAGGGGGCGAACTACGAGCAGTACTTC. It specifies CASSAGQGANYEQYF.